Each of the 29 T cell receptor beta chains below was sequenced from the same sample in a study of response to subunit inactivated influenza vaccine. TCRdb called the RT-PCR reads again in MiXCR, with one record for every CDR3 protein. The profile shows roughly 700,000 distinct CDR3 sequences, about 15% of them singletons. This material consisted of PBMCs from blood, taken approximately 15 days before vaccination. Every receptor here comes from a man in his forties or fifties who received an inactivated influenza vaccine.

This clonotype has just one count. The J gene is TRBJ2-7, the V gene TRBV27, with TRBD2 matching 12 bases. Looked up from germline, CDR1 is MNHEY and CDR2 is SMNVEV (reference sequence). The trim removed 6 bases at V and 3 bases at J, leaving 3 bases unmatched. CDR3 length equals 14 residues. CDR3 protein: CASRGLAGRYEQYF. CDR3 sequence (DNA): TGTGCCAGCAGAGGACTAGCGGGGCGCTACGAGCAGTACTTC.

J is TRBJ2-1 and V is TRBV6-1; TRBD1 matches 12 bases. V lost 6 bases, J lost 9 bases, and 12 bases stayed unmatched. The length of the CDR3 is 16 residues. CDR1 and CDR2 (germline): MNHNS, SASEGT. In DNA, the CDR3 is TGTGCCAGCAGACCTTCTCCGGGACAGGGGGCCGTTGAGCAGTTCTTC. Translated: CASRPSPGQGAVEQFF.

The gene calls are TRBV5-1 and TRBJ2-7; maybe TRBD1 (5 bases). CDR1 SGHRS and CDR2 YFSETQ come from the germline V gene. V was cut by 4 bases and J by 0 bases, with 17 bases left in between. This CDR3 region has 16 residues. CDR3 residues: CASSRPGAGLSYEQYF. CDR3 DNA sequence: TGCGCCAGCAGCCGACCTGGGGCAGGGCTCTCCTACGAGCAGTACTTC.

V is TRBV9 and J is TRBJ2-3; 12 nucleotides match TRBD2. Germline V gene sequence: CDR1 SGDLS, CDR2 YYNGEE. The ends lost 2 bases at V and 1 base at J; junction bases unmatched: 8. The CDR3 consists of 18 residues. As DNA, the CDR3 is TGTGCCAGCAGCGTGTCTCGGGCTAGCGGGAGGGGCACAGATACGCAGTATTTT. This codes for CASSVSRASGRGTDTQYF.

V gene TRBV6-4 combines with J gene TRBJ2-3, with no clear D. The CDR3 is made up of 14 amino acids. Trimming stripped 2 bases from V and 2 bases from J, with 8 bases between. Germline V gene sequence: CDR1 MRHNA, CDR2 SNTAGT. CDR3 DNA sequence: TGTGCCAGCAGTGACCTCCCTGACACAGATACGCAGTATTTT. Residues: CASSDLPDTDTQYF.

The CDR3 DNA follows: TGTGCCAGCAGCTCTCGGTTTCCGGGACAGGGTTTCTACGAGCAGTACTTC. This encodes CASSSRFPGQGFYEQYF. The chain is built from TRBV7-9 and TRBJ2-7; 9 bases are shared with TRBD1. V lost 4 bases and J lost 3; bases outside the gene matches: 13. Per germline, CDR1 SEHNR and CDR2 FQNEAQ (reference sequence). This CDR3 has 17 amino acids.

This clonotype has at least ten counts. CDR3 nucleotide sequence: TGCGCCAGCAGCCAGGGACTAGCGGGGAGTTACAATGAGCAGTTCTTC. Amino acid sequence: CASSQGLAGSYNEQFF. The V call is TRBV4-3, the J call TRBJ2-1; TRBD2 aligns across 13 bases. Trimming took 3 bases from V and 4 from J; bases not matched to a gene: 3. In germline, CDR1 is LGHNA, CDR2 YSLEER. The CDR3 is made up of 16 amino acids.

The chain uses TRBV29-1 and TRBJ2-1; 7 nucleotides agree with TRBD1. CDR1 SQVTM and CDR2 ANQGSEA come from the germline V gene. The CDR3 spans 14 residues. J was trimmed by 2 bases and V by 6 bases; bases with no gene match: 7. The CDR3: CSVDGTVAYNEQFF. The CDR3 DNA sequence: TGCAGCGTCGACGGGACAGTCGCCTACAATGAGCAGTTCTTC.

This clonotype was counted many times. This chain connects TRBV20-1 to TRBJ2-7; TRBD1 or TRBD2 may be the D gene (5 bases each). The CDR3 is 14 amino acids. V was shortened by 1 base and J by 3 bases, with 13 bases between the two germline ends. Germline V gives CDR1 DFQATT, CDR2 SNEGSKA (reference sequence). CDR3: CSARVPPGLYEQYF. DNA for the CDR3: TGCAGTGCTAGAGTCCCCCCGGGGCTCTACGAGCAGTACTTC.

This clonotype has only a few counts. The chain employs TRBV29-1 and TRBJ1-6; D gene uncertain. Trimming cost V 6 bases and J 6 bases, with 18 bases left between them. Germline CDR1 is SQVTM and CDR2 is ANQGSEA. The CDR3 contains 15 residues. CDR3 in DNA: TGCAGCGTAAAAATTAGGGCAGATCGTAATTCACCCCTCCACTTT. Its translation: CSVKIRADRNSPLHF.

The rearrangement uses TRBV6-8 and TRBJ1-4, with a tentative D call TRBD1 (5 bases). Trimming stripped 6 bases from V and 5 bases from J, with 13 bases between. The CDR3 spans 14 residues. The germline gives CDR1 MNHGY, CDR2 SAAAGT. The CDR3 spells CASSQDRPNEKLFF. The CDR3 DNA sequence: TGTGCCAGCAGCCAAGACAGACCCAATGAAAAACTGTTTTTT.

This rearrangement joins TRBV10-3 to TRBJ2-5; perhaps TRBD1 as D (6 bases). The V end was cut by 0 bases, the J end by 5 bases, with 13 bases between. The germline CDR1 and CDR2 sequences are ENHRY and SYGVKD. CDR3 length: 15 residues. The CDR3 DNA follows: TGTGCCATCAGTGAGTCGCCAGGGGAGTACGAGACCCAGTACTTC. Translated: CAISESPGEYETQYF.

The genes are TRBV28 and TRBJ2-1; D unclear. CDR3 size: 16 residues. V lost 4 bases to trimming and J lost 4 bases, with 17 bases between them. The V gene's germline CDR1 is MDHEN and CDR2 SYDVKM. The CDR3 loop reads CASSSTKLTSYNEQFF. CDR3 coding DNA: TGTGCCAGCAGTTCGACCAAATTGACATCTTACAATGAGCAGTTCTTC.

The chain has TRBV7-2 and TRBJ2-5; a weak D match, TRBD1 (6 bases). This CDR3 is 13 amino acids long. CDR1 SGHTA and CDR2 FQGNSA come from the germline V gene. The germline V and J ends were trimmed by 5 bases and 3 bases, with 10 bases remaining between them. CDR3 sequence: CASSIRDKETQYF. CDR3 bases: TGTGCCAGCAGCATCCGGGACAAAGAGACCCAGTACTTC.

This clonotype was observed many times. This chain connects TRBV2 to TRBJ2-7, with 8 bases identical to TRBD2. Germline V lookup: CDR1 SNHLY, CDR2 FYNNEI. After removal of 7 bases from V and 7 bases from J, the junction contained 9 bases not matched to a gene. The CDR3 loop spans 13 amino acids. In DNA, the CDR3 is TGTGCCAGCAAGCCCGGGACTAGTAAGGAGCAGTACTTC. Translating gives CASKPGTSKEQYF.

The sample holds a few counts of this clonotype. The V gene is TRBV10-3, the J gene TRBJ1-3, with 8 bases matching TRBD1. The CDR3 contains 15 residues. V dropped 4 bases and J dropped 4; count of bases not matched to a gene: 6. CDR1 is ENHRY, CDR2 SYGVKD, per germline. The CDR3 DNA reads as TGTGCCATCAGTGCGGGACAGGAGTCCGGAAACACCATATATTTT. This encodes CAISAGQESGNTIYF.

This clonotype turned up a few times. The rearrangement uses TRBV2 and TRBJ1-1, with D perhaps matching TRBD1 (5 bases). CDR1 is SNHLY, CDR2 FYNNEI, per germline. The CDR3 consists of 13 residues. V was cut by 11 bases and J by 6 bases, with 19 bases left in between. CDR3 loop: CADQAGTMAEAFF. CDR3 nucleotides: TGTGCCGACCAGGCTGGGACCATGGCTGAAGCTTTCTTT.

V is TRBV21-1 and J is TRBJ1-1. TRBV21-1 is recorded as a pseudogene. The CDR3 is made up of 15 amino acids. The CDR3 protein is CASSNRGDLSTEAFF. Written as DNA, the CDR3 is TGTGCCAGCAGCAATAGGGGAGATCTGTCCACTGAAGCTTTCTTT.

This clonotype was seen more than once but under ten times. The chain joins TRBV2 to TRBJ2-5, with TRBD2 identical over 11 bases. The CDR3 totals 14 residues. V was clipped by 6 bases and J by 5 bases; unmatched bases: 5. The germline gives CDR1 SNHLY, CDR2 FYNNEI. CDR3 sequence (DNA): TGTGCCAGCAGAACTAGCGGGGGCGGGGAGACCCAGTACTTC. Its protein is CASRTSGGGETQYF.

CDR3 DNA: TGTGCCAGCAGTGAAGGTCCAGCGGGAGGGTACTACGAGCAGTACTTC. This codes for CASSEGPAGGYYEQYF. This chain uses TRBV6-1 with TRBJ2-7; 10 bases fit TRBD2. The CDR3 has 16 amino acids. Germline CDR1 and CDR2: MNHNS and SASEGT. Trimming cost V 1 base and J 3 bases; bases outside gene matches: 6.

CDR3 bases: TGTGCCAGCAGCCAAGATTCGGCAGGGGGCCATCAGCCCCAGCATTTT. Residues: CASSQDSAGGHQPQHF. This rearrangement joins TRBV4-2 to TRBJ1-5; TRBD1 aligns across 8 bases. Germline loops: CDR1 LGHNA, CDR2 YNFKEQ. With 0 bases clipped from V and 5 bases from J, the junction kept 6 bases outside the gene matches. The length of the CDR3 is 16 residues.

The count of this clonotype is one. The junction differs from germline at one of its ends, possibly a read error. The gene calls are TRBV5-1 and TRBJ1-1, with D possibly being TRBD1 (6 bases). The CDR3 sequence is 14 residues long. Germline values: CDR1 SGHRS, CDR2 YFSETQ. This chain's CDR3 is CASSRRGGSNEAFF. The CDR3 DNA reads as TGCGCAAGCAGCCGGAGGGGGGGATCTAACGAAGCTTTCTTT.

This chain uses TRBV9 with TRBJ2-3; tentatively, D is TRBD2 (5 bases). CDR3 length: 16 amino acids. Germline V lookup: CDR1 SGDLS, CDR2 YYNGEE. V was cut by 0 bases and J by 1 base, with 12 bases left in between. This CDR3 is CASSVVGGPGTDTQYF. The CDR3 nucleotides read TGTGCCAGCAGCGTAGTAGGCGGGCCAGGCACAGATACGCAGTATTTT.

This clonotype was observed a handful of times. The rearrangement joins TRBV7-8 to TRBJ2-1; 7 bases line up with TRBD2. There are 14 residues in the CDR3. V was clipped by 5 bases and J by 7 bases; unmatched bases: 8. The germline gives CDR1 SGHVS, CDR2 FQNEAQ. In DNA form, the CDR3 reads TGTGCCAGCAGCCCCTCGAGCGGGGCAAATGAGCAGTTCTTC. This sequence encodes CASSPSSGANEQFF.

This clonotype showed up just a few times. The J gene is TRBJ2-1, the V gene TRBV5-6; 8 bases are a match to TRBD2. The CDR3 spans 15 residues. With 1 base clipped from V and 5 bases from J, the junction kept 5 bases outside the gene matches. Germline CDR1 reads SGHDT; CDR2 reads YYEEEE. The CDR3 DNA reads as TGTGCCAGCAGCTTGCCGGGAGGGCCCGACAATGAGCAGTTCTTC. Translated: CASSLPGGPDNEQFF.

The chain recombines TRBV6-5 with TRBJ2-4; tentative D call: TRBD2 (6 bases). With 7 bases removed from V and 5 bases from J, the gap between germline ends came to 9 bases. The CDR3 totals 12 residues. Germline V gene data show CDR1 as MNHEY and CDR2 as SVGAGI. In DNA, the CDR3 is TGTGCCAGCACTAGCGTCGAAAACATTCAGTACTTC. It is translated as CASTSVENIQYF.

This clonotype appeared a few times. The CDR3, as DNA: TGTGCCAGTAGTATAGGCCAGGACAATGAGCAGTTCTTC. As protein: CASSIGQDNEQFF. The gene calls are TRBV19 and TRBJ2-1; D unresolved. Per the germline V gene, CDR1 is LNHDA and CDR2 is SQIVND (reference sequence). The length of the CDR3 is 13 residues. V lost 1 base, J lost 5 bases, and 6 bases lay in between.

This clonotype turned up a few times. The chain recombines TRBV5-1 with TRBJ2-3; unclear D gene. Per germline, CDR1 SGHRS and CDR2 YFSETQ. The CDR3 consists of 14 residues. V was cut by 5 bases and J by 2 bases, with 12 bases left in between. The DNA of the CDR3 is TGCGCCAGCAGGGGGTTCGGTTACACAGATACGCAGTATTTT. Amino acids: CASRGFGYTDTQYF.

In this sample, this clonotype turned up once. The CDR3 reads CASRTLGGAENEQFF. CDR3 in DNA: TGTGCCAGCCGCACTTTAGGGGGCGCGGAAAATGAGCAGTTCTTC. V usage is TRBV6-1 and J usage is TRBJ2-1; 7 bases are a match to TRBD1. CDR3 size: 15 residues. CDR1 and CDR2 (germline): MNHNS, SASEGT. After removal of 8 bases from V and 7 bases from J, the junction contained 14 bases not matched to a gene.